This TCR beta chain stems from a study of blood T cell repertoires in COVID-19. Study as a whole: Sites in the United States, Italy and Spain provided acute and convalescent COVID-19 samples. PBMCs, B-cell-depleted T cells, or T cells were the source of the cDNA or gDNA that made up the material.

This clone is classed as medium-sized (0.01 to 0.1%). In the authors' methods: How many nucleated cells were present was estimated from reference gene primer amplification. The repertoire was sequenced with immunoSEQ multiplex PCR; TCRdb's copy has only in-frame clones and lacks some. That table gives V, J and clone size, and the DNA gave D and trimming. This table has fewer than 70,000 clones, 89% appearing once. The CDR3 spans 14 residues. V dropped 6 bases and J dropped 2; count of bases not matched to a gene: 3. Germline V lookup: CDR1 LNHDA, CDR2 SQIVND (reference sequence). The chain joins TRBV19 to TRBJ2-2; 7 bases align to TRBD1. Sequenced sample: peripheral blood. The clonotype originates from a man aged 45-65 years with active COVID-19. CDR3 region: CASRDRTNTGELFF. The CDR3, as DNA: TGTGCCAGTAGGGACAGGACCAACACCGGGGAGCTGTTTTTT.